This TCR beta chain came from a study of blood T cells in healthy people across ages. Primed by a sample-barcoded 5' primer and a J-beta primer mix, a second PCR proceeded for 7 to 11 cycles. All samples yielded 3 million or more CDR3-containing paired-end reads. TCRdb itself ran the 5' RACE reads through MiXCR, one entry per CDR3 protein. Of some 1,500,000 distinct CDR3 sequences in the sample, 35% to 45% were seen once. The CDR3 totals 12 residues. Trimming removed 6 bases from V and 2 bases from J, with 9 bases in between. The V gene's germline CDR1 is DFQATT and CDR2 SNEGSKA (reference sequence). Sequenced input: blood. This chain uses TRBV20-1 with TRBJ2-3; D gene uncertain. The TCR originated in a woman aged 18-29 years in good health. CDR3 in DNA: TGCAGTGCCTCAGCCGACACAGATACGCAGTATTTT. It translates to CSASADTDTQYF.